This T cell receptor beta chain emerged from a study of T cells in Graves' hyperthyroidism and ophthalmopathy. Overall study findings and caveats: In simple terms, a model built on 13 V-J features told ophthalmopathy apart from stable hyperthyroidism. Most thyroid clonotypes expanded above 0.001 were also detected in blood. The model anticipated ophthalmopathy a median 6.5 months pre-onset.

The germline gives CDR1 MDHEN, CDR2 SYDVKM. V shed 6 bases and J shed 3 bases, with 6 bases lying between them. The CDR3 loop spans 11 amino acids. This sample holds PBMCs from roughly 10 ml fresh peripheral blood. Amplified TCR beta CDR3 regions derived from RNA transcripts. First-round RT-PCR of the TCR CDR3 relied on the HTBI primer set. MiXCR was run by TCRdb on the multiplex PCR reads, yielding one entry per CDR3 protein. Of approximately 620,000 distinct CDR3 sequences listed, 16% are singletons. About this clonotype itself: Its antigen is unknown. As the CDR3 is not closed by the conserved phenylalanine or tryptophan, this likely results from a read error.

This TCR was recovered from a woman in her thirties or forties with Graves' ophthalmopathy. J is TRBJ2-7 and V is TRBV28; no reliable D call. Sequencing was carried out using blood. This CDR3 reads CASSALYEQYL. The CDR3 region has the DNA TGTGCCAGCAGCGCTCTCTACGAGCAGTACCTC.